This TCR beta chain originates from a study of vaccination effects on CD4 cells after COVID-19. Measured with immunoSEQ multiplex PCR; TCRdb has only the in-frame clones, and not every one. This sample has approximately 61,000 clones, with around 73% found just once. As concerns this clone: No antigen is known for it. One junction end disagrees with the germline gene, perhaps due to a read error.

Peptide-pool stimulation followed by sequencing identified expanded antigen-specific CD4+ clonotypes in the ViraFEST assay. Scientists isolated CD4+ T cells after an approximately 9-day culture period ended. The vaccine given was either BNT162b2 or mRNA-1273, in two doses. The authors exchanged half the medium for IL-2 medium on days 3 and 7. This specimen was CD4+ T cells from PBMCs cultured with HCoV-229E spike peptides, taken after COVID-19 vaccination. The receptor comes from a human donor who received a COVID-19 vaccine.

The CDR3 DNA follows: TGTGCCAGCAGGGAGGGAGGAAAGACCATATATTTT. Protein: CASREGGKTIYF. J is TRBJ1-3 and V is TRBV6-5; D is uncertain. Germline loops: CDR1 MNHEY, CDR2 SVGAGI. The CDR3 runs 12 residues.